What follows describes a single T cell receptor beta chain. This sample was taken from a study of regulatory T cells in long-lasting Graves disease. Time point given: persistent/refractory GD, antithyroid drugs over 5 years with positive TRAb. The TCR library was made from RNA that had been extracted from PBMCs in TRIzol. The TCR beta library used iRepertoire HTBI primers with Arm-PCR amplification of CDR3. From the multiplex PCR reads, TCRdb called clonotypes with MiXCR, one entry per CDR3 protein. This sample yields 300,000 to 350,000 distinct CDR3 sequences, of which roughly a fifth are seen a single time; about 29% belongs to the top ten. CDR1 is MNHNS, CDR2 SASEGT, per germline. V dropped 6 bases and J dropped 6 bases, with 11 bases sitting between them. This CDR3 is built from 13 residues.

This sample comprised peripheral blood mononuclear cells (PBMCs), obtained when the disease was refractory, from a patient treated with antithyroid drugs. This sequence originates from a female donor with Graves disease. The J gene is TRBJ1-4, the V gene TRBV6-1; perhaps TRBD1 as D (5 bases). The CDR3 is CASRTLRDEKLFF. The CDR3 DNA sequence: TGTGCCAGCAGGACCCTCAGGGATGAAAAACTGTTTTTT.